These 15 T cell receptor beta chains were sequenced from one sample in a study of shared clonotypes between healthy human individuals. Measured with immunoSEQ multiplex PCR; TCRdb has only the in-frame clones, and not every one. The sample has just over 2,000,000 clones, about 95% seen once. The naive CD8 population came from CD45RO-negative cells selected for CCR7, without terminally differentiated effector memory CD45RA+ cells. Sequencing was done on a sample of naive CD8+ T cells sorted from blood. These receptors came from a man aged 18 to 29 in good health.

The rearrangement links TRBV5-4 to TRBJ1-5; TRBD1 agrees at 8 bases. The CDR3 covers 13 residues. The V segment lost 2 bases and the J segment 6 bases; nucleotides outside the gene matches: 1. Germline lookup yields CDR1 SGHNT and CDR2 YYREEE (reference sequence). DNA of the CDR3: TGTGCCAGCAGCTTTGACAGGGGTCAGCCCCAGCATTTT. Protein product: CASSFDRGQPQHF.

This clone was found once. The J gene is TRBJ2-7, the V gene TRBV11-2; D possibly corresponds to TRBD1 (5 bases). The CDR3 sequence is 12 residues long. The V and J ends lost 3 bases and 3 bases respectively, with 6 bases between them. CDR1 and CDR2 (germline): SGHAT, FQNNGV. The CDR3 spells CASSFTGYEQYF. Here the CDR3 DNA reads TGTGCCAGCAGCTTCACAGGCTACGAGCAGTACTTC.

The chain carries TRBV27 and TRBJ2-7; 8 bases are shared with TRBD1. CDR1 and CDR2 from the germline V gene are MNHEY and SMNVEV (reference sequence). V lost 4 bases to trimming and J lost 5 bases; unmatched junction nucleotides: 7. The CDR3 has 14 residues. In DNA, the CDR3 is TGTGCCAGCAGTTACGACAGGGGTTTTAACGAGCAGTACTTC. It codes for CASSYDRGFNEQYF.

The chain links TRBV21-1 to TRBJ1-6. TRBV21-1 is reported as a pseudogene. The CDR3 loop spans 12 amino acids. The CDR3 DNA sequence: TGTGCCAGCAGCAAAGTCAAGTTACCCCTCCACTTT. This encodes CASSKVKLPLHF.

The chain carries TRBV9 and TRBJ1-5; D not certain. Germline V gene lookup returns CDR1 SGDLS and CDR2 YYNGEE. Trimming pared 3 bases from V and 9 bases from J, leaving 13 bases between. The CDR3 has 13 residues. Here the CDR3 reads CASSEGGLGPQHF. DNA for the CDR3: TGTGCCAGCAGCGAGGGAGGGCTTGGGCCCCAGCATTTT.

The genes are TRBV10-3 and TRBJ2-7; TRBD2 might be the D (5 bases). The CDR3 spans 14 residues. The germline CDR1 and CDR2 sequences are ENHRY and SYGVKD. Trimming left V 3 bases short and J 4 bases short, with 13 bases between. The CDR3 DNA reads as TGTGCCATCAGTGAAAGCGGCCCCGTTTACGAGCAGTACTTC. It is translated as CAISESGPVYEQYF.

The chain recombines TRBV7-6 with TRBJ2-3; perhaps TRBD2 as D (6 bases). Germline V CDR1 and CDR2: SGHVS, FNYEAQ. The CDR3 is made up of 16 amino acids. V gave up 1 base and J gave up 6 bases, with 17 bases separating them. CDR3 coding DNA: TGTGCCAGCAGCTTAGTGGAGGGCCAGGAAGGGGATACGCAGTATTTT. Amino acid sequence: CASSLVEGQEGDTQYF. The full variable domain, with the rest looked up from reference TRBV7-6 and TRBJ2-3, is GAGVSQSPRYKVTKRGQDVALRCDPISGHVSLYWYRQALGQGPEFLTYFNYEAQQDKSGLPNDRFSAERPEGSISTLTIQRTEQRDSAMYRCASSLVEGQEGDTQYFGPGTRLTVL.

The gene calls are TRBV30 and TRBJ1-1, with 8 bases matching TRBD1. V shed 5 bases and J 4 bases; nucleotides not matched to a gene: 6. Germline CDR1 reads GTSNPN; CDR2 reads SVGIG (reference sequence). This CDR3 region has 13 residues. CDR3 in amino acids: CAWDLDRGTEAFF. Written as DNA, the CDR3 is TGTGCCTGGGACTTAGACAGGGGCACTGAAGCTTTCTTT.

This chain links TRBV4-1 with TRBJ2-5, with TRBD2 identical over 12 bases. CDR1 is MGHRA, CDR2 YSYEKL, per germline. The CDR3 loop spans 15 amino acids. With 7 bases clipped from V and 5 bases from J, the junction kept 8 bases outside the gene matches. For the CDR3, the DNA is TGCGCCAGCAAAGCTAGCGGGAGGGCCCCTGAGACCCAGTACTTC. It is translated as CASKASGRAPETQYF.

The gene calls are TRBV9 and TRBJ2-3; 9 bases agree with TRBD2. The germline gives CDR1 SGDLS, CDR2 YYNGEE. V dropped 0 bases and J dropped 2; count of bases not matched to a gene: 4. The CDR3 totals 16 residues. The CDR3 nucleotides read TGTGCCAGCAGCGTAGTGGCTAGCGGGACCACAGATACGCAGTATTTT. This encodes CASSVVASGTTDTQYF.

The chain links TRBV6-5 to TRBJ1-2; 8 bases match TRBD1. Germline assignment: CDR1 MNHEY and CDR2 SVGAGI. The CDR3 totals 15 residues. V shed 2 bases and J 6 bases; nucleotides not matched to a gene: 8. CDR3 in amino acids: CASSYTRQGLDGYTF. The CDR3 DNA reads TGTGCCAGCAGTTACACTAGACAGGGGCTGGATGGCTACACCTTC.

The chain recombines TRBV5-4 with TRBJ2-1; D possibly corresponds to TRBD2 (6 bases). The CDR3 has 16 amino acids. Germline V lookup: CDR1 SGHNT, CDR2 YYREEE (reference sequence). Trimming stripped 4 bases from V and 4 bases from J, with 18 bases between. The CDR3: CASSRTTSSYYNEQFF. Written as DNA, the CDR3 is TGTGCCAGCAGCCGGACCACTAGCAGCTATTACAATGAGCAGTTCTTC. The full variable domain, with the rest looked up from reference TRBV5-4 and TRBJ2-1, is ETGVTQSPTHLIKTRGQQVTLRCSSQSGHNTVSWYQQALGQGPQFIFQYYREEENGRGNFPPRFSGLQFPNYSSELNVNALELDDSALYLCASSRTTSSYYNEQFFGPGTRLTVL.

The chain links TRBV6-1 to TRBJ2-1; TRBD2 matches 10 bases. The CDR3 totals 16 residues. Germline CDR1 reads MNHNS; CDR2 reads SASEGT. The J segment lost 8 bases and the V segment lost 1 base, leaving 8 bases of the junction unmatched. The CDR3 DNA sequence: TGTGCCAGCAGTGAAGTAGGCAGCGGGAGGGTCGATGAGCAGTTCTTC. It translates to CASSEVGSGRVDEQFF.

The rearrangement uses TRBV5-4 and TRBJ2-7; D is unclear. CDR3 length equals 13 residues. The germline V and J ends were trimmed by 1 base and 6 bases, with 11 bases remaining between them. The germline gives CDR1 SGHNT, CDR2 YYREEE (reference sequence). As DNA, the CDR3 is TGTGCCAGCAGCTTGTCCAGTCACCCCGAGCAGTACTTC. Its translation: CASSLSSHPEQYF.

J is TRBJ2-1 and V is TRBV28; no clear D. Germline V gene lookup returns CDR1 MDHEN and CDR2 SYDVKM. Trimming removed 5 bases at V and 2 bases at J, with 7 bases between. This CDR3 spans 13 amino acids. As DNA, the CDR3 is TGTGCCAGCAGTCTCGCTACCTACAATGAGCAGTTCTTC. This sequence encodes CASSLATYNEQFF.